Listed below are T cell receptor beta chains from one sample, sequenced in a study of OX40 agonist ivuxolimab in advanced cancers. Clones were read by immunoSEQ multiplex PCR, and TCRdb kept only the in-frame ones, dropping some. Among about 81,000 clones listed, roughly four fifths were seen once. The sequences come from CD4+ or CD8+ T cells sorted from blood, collected in a trial of the OX40 agonist ivuxolimab. All receptors come from an adult with an advanced solid tumor such as melanoma, head and neck, liver or kidney cancer. The CDR3 runs from the conserved cysteine through the conserved F or W. Each record gives: clone size, J gene, V gene, CDR3 length, D gene, CDR3 protein, CDR3 DNA. A D gene is named only where the DNA matches it firmly. Clone size appears in some rows only: once, few, many, or a class for an expanded clone.

size: NA
J: TRBJ2-2
V: TRBV19
length: 16
D: NA
CDR3: CASSSSPRPSTGELFF
DNA: TGTGCCAGCTCATCCTCCCCCCGTCCTAGCACCGGGGAGCTGTTTTTT

size: NA
J: TRBJ2-2
V: TRBV2
length: 13
D: NA
CDR3: CASSAGDTGELFF
DNA: TGTGCCAGCAGTGCTGGGGACACCGGGGAGCTGTTTTTT

size: NA
J: TRBJ2-1
V: TRBV11-3
length: 17
D: TRBD2
CDR3: CASSPLGGKLRYNEQFF
DNA: TGTGCCAGCAGCCCACTCGGGGGGAAGTTAAGGTACAATGAGCAGTTCTTC

size: NA
J: TRBJ2-1
V: TRBV27
length: 16
D: TRBD2
CDR3: CASSPRLAGGRNEQFF
DNA: TGTGCCAGCAGTCCCAGACTAGCGGGGGGGCGTAATGAGCAGTTCTTC

size: NA
J: TRBJ2-1
V: TRBV5-1
length: 13
D: NA
CDR3: CASSFSQDPGRFF
DNA: TGCGCCAGCAGCTTTTCCCAGGACCCCGGGCGGTTCTTC

size: few
J: TRBJ1-1
V: TRBV7-9
length: 14
D: NA
CDR3: CASSPPRGGTEAFF
DNA: TGTGCCAGCAGCCCCCCTAGGGGCGGCACTGAAGCTTTCTTT

size: NA
J: TRBJ2-5
V: TRBV11-2
length: 15
D: NA
CDR3: CASSTQGSVVKTQYF
DNA: TGTGCCAGCAGCACACAGGGCTCCGTGGTGAAGACCCAGTACTTC

size: NA
J: TRBJ2-1
V: TRBV7-9
length: 12
D: NA
CDR3: CASSSRSPEQFF
DNA: TGTGCCAGCAGCTCCCGTTCCCCAGAGCAGTTCTTC

size: once
J: TRBJ2-3
V: TRBV28
length: 14
D: NA
CDR3: CASSPTNFQDTQYF
DNA: TGTGCCAGCAGTCCTACCAACTTCCAAGATACGCAGTATTTT

size: few
J: TRBJ2-7
V: TRBV11-2
length: 16
D: NA
CDR3: CASSLGRGRGSYEQYF
DNA: TGTGCCAGCAGCTTAGGTCGGGGCAGAGGATCCTACGAGCAGTACTTC

size: NA
J: TRBJ1-5
V: TRBV28
length: 17
D: NA
CDR3: CASSFNPRGRDNQPQHF
DNA: TGTGCCAGCAGTTTTAATCCTAGGGGCAGGGACAATCAGCCCCAGCATTTT

size: NA
J: TRBJ1-2
V: TRBV20-1
length: 9
D: NA
CDR3: CKGVGGYTF
DNA: TGCAAAGGGGTCGGTGGCTACACCTTC

size: NA
J: TRBJ2-1
V: TRBV19
length: 14
D: TRBD1
CDR3: CASSTPRTGGEQFF
DNA: TGTGCCAGTAGTACGCCCCGGACAGGGGGTGAGCAGTTCTTC

size: NA
J: TRBJ2-2
V: TRBV29-1
length: 16
D: TRBD2
CDR3: CSVLAGPLANTGELFF
DNA: TGCAGCGTTCTAGCGGGACCTCTCGCGAACACCGGGGAGCTGTTTTTT

size: NA
J: TRBJ2-7
V: TRBV7-9
length: 17
D: NA
CDR3: CASSLEVFRVDAYEQYF
DNA: TGTGCCAGCAGCTTAGAGGTATTCAGGGTTGACGCCTACGAGCAGTACTTC

size: few
J: TRBJ2-7
V: TRBV7-6
length: 15
D: NA
CDR3: CASSLATDTYYEQYF
DNA: TGTGCCAGCAGCTTAGCGACCGACACCTACTACGAGCAGTACTTC

size: NA
J: TRBJ1-3
V: TRBV12-1
length: 19
D: NA
CDR3: CASSFHKGPGCSSGNTIYF
DNA: TGTGCCAGCAGCTTTCATAAAGGCCCGGGTTGCAGCTCTGGAAACACCATATATTTT

size: NA
J: TRBJ1-5
V: TRBV28
length: 15
D: NA
CDR3: CASSSTGLSNQPQHF
DNA: TGTGCCAGCAGTTCCACAGGGTTAAGCAATCAGCCCCAGCATTTT

size: NA
J: TRBJ1-1
V: TRBV2
length: 13
D: NA
CDR3: CASRGPANTEAFF
DNA: TGTGCCAGCAGGGGACCGGCCAACACTGAAGCTTTCTTT

size: NA
J: TRBJ2-5
V: TRBV11-2
length: 15
D: TRBD2
CDR3: CASSSTLAGGETQYF
DNA: TGTGCCAGCAGCTCAACTCTAGCGGGAGGGGAGACCCAGTACTTC

size: NA
J: TRBJ2-2
V: TRBV28
length: 15
D: NA
CDR3: CASSRDSINTGELFF
DNA: TGTGCCAGCAGCCGGGACTCAATCAACACCGGGGAGCTGTTTTTT

size: NA
J: TRBJ2-4
V: TRBV5-1
length: 16
D: NA
CDR3: CASRSAAGLAKNIQYF
DNA: TGCGCCAGCAGGTCAGCCGCGGGACTAGCCAAAAACATTCAGTACTTC

size: NA
J: TRBJ2-1
V: TRBV4-1
length: 19
D: TRBD2
CDR3: CASSQAPAGAGSDGNEQFF
DNA: TGCGCCAGCAGCCAGGCCCCAGCGGGAGCAGGGTCCGACGGCAATGAGCAGTTCTTC

size: NA
J: TRBJ2-7
V: TRBV28
length: 11
D: NA
CDR3: CASTRSYEQYF
DNA: TGTGCCAGCACTCGGTCCTACGAGCAGTACTTC

size: NA
J: TRBJ2-1
V: TRBV30
length: 16
D: NA
CDR3: CAWSAPSEGVVNEQFF
DNA: TGTGCCTGGAGTGCCCCTAGTGAGGGAGTGGTGAATGAGCAGTTCTTC

size: NA
J: TRBJ2-3
V: TRBV5-1
length: 16
D: TRBD2
CDR3: CASSADGTRVSDTQYF
DNA: TGCGCCAGCAGCGCCGACGGGACTAGAGTCTCAGATACGCAGTATTTT

size: few
J: TRBJ1-2
V: TRBV29-1
length: 14
D: TRBD1
CDR3: CSVEYLRDRFGYTF
DNA: TGCAGCGTTGAATACCTCCGGGACAGGTTTGGCTACACCTTC

size: NA
J: TRBJ1-4
V: TRBV5-1
length: 14
D: NA
CDR3: CASSAGGLGEKLFF
DNA: TGCGCCAGCAGCGCCGGGGGTCTGGGGGAAAAACTGTTTTTT

size: NA
J: TRBJ1-5
V: TRBV9
length: 13
D: NA
CDR3: CASSVGQDQPQHF
DNA: TGTGCCAGCAGCGTAGGACAAGATCAGCCCCAGCATTTT

size: NA
J: TRBJ1-3
V: TRBV30
length: 15
D: NA
CDR3: CAWSPDRISGNTIYF
DNA: TGTGCCTGGAGTCCCGACAGGATTTCTGGAAACACCATATATTTT

size: once
J: TRBJ2-2
V: TRBV7-2
length: 12
D: NA
CDR3: CASSRPTGELFF
DNA: TGTGCCAGCAGCCGCCCCACCGGGGAGCTGTTTTTT

size: NA
J: TRBJ2-5
V: TRBV29-1
length: 14
D: TRBD1
CDR3: CSVGDRGHQETQYF
DNA: TGCAGCGTGGGGGACAGGGGGCATCAGGAGACCCAGTACTTC

size: once
J: TRBJ2-3
V: TRBV2
length: 11
D: NA
CDR3: CASSDGDTQYF
DNA: TGTGCCAGCAGCGACGGAGATACGCAGTATTTT

size: once
J: TRBJ2-2
V: TRBV27
length: 15
D: NA
CDR3: CASSQGGVGTGELFF
DNA: TGTGCCAGCAGCCAGGGGGGAGTTGGGACCGGGGAGCTGTTTTTT

size: NA
J: TRBJ2-7
V: TRBV10-3
length: 11
D: NA
CDR3: CAISKLYEQYF
DNA: TGTGCCATCAGTAAACTCTACGAGCAGTACTTC

size: NA
J: TRBJ1-4
V: TRBV5-1
length: 15
D: NA
CDR3: CASSLDGERTEKLFF
DNA: TGCGCCAGCAGCTTGGACGGGGAACGCACTGAAAAACTGTTTTTT

size: NA
J: TRBJ2-1
V: TRBV13
length: 15
D: NA
CDR3: CASSLVESSYNEQFF
DNA: TGTGCCAGCAGCTTAGTAGAAAGCTCCTACAATGAGCAGTTCTTC

size: NA
J: TRBJ1-1
V: TRBV7-2
length: 17
D: NA
CDR3: CASSSPRLVVRNTEAFF
DNA: TGTGCCAGCAGCTCCCCACGACTGGTAGTGAGAAACACTGAAGCTTTCTTT

size: NA
J: TRBJ1-2
V: TRBV2
length: 14
D: NA
CDR3: CASSGETGRFGYTF
DNA: TGTGCCAGCAGTGGGGAGACAGGACGATTTGGCTACACCTTC

size: NA
J: TRBJ2-1
V: TRBV6-6
length: 13
D: NA
CDR3: CASIPPRGKGQFF
DNA: TGTGCCAGCATTCCCCCCAGGGGCAAAGGGCAGTTCTTC

size: NA
J: TRBJ2-3
V: TRBV6-5
length: 15
D: TRBD2
CDR3: CASSYGAGETDTQYF
DNA: TGTGCCAGCAGTTACGGGGCGGGAGAAACAGATACGCAGTATTTT

size: NA
J: TRBJ2-2
V: TRBV6-5
length: 15
D: NA
CDR3: CASSTPPDGTGELFF
DNA: TGTGCCAGCAGTACCCCCCCGGACGGTACCGGGGAGCTGTTTTTT

size: NA
J: TRBJ2-1
V: TRBV11-2
length: 13
D: NA
CDR3: CASSFLAINEQFF
DNA: TGTGCCAGCAGCTTTTTGGCGATCAATGAGCAGTTCTTC

size: NA
J: TRBJ2-1
V: TRBV7-3
length: 14
D: NA
CDR3: CASSLPGVDNEQFF
DNA: TGTGCCAGCAGCTTACCGGGTGTAGACAATGAGCAGTTCTTC

size: NA
J: TRBJ1-4
V: TRBV28
length: 13
D: NA
CDR3: CASSPPNPEKLFF
DNA: TGTGCCAGCAGCCCCCCTAACCCGGAAAAACTGTTTTTT

size: NA
J: TRBJ2-1
V: TRBV27
length: 22
D: TRBD2
CDR3: CASSSQPGTSRVFYSTYNEQFF
DNA: TGTGCCAGCAGTTCCCAACCCGGGACTAGTAGGGTGTTTTATAGCACCTACAATGAGCAGTTCTTC

size: NA
J: TRBJ1-5
V: TRBV21-1
length: 16
D: NA
CDR3: CASSKDRGHSNQPQHF
DNA: TGTGCCAGCAGCAAAGACAGGGGGCATAGCAATCAGCCCCAGCATTTT

size: NA
J: TRBJ2-1
V: TRBV13
length: 15
D: NA
CDR3: CASSGIKDTYNEQFF
DNA: TGTGCCAGCAGCGGCATAAAGGATACCTACAATGAGCAGTTCTTC

size: NA
J: TRBJ2-2
V: TRBV5-1
length: 17
D: TRBD2
CDR3: CASSPWGSGTFTGELFF
DNA: TGCGCCAGCAGCCCTTGGGGGAGCGGGACCTTCACCGGGGAGCTGTTTTTT

size: NA
J: TRBJ2-1
V: TRBV27
length: 15
D: NA
CDR3: CASSLDPLLSNEQFF
DNA: TGTGCCAGCAGTTTAGACCCCTTACTGAGCAATGAGCAGTTCTTC

size: NA
J: TRBJ2-1
V: TRBV12-5
length: 11
D: NA
CDR3: CASGYGNEQFF
DNA: TGTGCTAGTGGTTATGGCAATGAGCAGTTCTTC

size: NA
J: TRBJ2-1
V: TRBV7-9
length: 13
D: TRBD1
CDR3: CASSLTGVNEQFF
DNA: TGTGCCAGCAGCCTCACAGGGGTGAATGAGCAGTTCTTC

size: NA
J: TRBJ2-2
V: TRBV5-6
length: 17
D: TRBD1
CDR3: CASSLLLDRADTGELFF
DNA: TGTGCCAGCAGCTTGCTTCTGGACAGGGCGGACACCGGGGAGCTGTTTTTT